The source of this TCR beta chain is a study of shared clonotypes between healthy human individuals. Study-level results: Naive CD4 clonotype sharing across a handful of donors was approximately 5%.

The germline CDR1 and CDR2 sequences are SEHNR and FQNEAQ (reference sequence). The CDR3 covers 15 residues. The V end lost 2 bases, the J end lost 2 bases, and 11 bases lay between the germline ends. Some clones are missing from TCRdb's copy, which holds only in-frame ones; the method was immunoSEQ multiplex PCR. This table has under 2.5 million clones, around 92% appearing once. A word on this clone: The antigen is unknown.

V is TRBV7-9 and J is TRBJ2-3; D might be TRBD1 (5 bases). The source is a man between 18 and 29 years old in good health. Some clones in this sample may be carry-over from other donors' samples. Material: naive CD4+ T cells from PBMCs. Stated subset: CD45RA+ positively selected. The CDR3 region is CASSLRAGLTDTQYF. For the CDR3, the DNA is TGTGCCAGCAGCTTACGGGCAGGGCTCACAGATACGCAGTATTTT. Full variable domain (outside the CDR3, taken from reference TRBV7-9 and TRBJ2-3): DTGVSQNPRHKITKRGQNVTFRCDPISEHNRLYWYRQTLGQGPEFLTYFQNEAQLEKSRLLSDRFSAERPKGSFSTLEIQRTEQGDSAMYLCASSLRAGLTDTQYFGPGTRLTVL.